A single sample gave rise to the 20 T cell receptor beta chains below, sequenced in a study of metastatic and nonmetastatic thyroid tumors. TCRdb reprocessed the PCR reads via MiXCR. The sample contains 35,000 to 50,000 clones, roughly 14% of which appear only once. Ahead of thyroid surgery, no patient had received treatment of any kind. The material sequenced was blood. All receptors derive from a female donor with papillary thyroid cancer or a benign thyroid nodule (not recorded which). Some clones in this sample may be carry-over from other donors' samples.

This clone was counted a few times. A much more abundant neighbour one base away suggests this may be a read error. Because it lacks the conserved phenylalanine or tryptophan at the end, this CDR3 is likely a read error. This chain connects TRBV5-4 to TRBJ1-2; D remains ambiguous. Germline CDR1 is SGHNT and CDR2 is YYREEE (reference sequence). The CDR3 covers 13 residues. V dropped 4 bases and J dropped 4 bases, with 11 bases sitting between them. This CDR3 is CASSLRQSYGYTL. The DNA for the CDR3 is TGTGCCAGCAGCCTCCGACAAAGCTATGGCTACACCCTC.

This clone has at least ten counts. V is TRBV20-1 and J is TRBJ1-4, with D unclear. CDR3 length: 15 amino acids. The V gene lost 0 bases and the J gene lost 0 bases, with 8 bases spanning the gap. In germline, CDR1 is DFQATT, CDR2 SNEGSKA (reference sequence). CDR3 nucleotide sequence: TGCAGTGCTAGAGAAGTAGAAACAACTAATGAAAAACTGTTTTTT. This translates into CSAREVETTNEKLFF.

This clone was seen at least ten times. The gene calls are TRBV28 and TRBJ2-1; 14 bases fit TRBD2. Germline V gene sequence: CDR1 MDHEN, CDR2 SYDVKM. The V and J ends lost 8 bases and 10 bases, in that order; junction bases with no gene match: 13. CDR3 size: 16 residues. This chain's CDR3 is CASAPAGLAGEGEQFF. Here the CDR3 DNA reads TGTGCCAGCGCCCCAGCGGGACTAGCGGGAGAAGGAGAGCAGTTCTTC. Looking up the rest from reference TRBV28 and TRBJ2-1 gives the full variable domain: DVKVTQSSRYLVKRTGEKVFLECVQDMDHENMFWYRQDPGLGLRLIYFSYDVKMKEKGDIPEGYSVSREKKERFSLILESASTNQTSMYLCASAPAGLAGEGEQFFGPGTRLTVL.

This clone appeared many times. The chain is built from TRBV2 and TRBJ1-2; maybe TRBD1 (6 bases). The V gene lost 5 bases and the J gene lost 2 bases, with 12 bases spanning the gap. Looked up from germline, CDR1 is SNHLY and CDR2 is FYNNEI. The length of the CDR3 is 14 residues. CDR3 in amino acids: CASSRQGQNYGYTF. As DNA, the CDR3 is TGTGCCAGCAGTCGCCAGGGGCAGAACTATGGCTACACCTTC.

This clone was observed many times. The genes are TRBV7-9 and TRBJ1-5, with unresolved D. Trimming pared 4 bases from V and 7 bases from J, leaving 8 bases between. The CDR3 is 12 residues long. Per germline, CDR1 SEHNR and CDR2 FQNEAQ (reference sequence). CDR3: CASSSLGQPQHF. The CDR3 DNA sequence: TGTGCCAGCAGCTCGCTTGGGCAGCCCCAGCATTTT.

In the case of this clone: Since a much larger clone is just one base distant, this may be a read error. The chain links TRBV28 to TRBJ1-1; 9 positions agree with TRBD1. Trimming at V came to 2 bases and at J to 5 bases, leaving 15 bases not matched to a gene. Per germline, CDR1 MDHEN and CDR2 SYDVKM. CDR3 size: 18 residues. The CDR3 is CASSLGSGQGLRKTEAFF. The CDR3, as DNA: TGTGCCAGCAGTTTAGGATCGGGACAGGGATTGAGGAAGACTGAAGCTTTCTTT.

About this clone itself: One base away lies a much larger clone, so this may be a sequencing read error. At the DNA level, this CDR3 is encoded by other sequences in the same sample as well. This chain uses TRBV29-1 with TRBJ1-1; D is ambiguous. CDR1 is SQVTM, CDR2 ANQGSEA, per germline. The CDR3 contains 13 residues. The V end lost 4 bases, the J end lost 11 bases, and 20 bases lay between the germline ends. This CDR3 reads CSVVTGGSSGAFF. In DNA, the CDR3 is TGCAGCGTTGTCACGGGAGGTTCGTCTGGGGCTTTCTTT.

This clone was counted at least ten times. The chain's CDR3 is CASSSRGSGETQYF. As DNA, the CDR3 is TGTGCCAGCAGTAGCAGGGGCTCAGGGGAGACCCAGTACTTC. V and J are TRBV2 and TRBJ2-5; maybe TRBD1 (6 bases). Trimming stripped 5 bases from V and 5 bases from J, with 15 bases between. The CDR3 loop spans 14 amino acids. Germline V gene data show CDR1 as SNHLY and CDR2 as FYNNEI.

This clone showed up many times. The CDR3 DNA reads TGTGCCAGCAGTTTCCACGGCTCTGGAAACACCATATATTTT. It specifies CASSFHGSGNTIYF. This chain joins TRBV28 and TRBJ1-3; no clear D. The CDR3 length is 14 residues. Trimming cost V 3 bases and J 0 bases, with 6 bases left between them. Germline V gene data show CDR1 as MDHEN and CDR2 as SYDVKM.

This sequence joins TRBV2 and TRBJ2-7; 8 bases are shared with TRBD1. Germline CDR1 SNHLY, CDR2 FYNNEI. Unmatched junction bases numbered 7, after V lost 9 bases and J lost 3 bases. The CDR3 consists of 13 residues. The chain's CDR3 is CARGQGGDYEQYF. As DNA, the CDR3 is TGTGCCAGAGGACAGGGCGGAGACTACGAGCAGTACTTC.

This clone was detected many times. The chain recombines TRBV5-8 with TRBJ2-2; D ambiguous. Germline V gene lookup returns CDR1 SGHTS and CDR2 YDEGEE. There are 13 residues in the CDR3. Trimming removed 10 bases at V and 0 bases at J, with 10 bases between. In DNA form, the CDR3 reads TGTGCCGCTGTAGAATCGAACACCGGGGAGCTGTTTTTT. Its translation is CAAVESNTGELFF.

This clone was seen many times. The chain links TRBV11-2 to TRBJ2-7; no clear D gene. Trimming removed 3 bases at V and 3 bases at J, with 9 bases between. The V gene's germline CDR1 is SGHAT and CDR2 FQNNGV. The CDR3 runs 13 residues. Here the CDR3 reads CASSFTTYYEQYF. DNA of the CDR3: TGTGCCAGCAGCTTTACCACCTACTACGAGCAGTACTTC.

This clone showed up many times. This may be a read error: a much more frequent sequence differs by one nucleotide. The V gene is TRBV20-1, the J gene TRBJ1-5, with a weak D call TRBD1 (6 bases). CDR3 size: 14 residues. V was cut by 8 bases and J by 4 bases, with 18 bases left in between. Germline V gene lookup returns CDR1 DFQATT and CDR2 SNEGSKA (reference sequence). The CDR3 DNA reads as TGCAGTTGCATCGCCTGGACAGATAATCAGCCCCAGCATTTT. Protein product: CSCIAWTDNQPQHF.

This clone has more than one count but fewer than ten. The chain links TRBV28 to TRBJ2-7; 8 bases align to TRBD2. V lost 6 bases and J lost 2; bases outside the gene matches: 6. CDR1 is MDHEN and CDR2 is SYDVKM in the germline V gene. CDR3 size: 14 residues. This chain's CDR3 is CASRVAGLTYEQYF. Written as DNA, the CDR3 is TGTGCCAGCAGAGTAGCGGGACTGACCTACGAGCAGTACTTC.

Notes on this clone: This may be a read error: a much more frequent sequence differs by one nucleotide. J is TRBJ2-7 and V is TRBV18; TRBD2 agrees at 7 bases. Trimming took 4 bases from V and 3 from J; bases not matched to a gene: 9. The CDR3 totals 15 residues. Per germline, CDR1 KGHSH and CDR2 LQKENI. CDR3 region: CASSLASGSLYEQYF. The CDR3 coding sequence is TGTGCCAGCTCACTTGCTAGCGGCAGCCTCTACGAGCAGTACTTC. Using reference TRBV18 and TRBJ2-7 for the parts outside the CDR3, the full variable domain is NAGVMQNPRHLVRRRGQEARLRCSPMKGHSHVYWYRQLPEEGLKFMVYLQKENIIDESGMPKERFSAEFPKEGPSILRIQQVVRGDSAAYFCASSLASGSLYEQYFGPGTRLTVT.

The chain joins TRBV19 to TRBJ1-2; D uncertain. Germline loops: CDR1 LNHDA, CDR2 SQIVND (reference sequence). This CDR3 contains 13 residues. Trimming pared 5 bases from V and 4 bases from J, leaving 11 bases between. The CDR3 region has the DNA TGTGCCAGTAGTCTCGTCACGGCCTATGGCTACACCTTC. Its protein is CASSLVTAYGYTF.

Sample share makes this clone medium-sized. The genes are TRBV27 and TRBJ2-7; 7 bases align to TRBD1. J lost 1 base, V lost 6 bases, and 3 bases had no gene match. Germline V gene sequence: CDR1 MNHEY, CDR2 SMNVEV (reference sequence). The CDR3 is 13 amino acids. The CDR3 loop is CASSGTDSYEQYF. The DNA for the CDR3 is TGTGCCAGCAGCGGGACAGATTCCTACGAGCAGTACTTC.

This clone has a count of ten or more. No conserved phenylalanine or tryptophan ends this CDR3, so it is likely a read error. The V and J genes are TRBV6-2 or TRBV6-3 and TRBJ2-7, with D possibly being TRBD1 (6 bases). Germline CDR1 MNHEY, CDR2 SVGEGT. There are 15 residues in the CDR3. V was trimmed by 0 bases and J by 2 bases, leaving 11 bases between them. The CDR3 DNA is TGTGCCAGCAGTTACTCCGACAGGAGTACCTACGAGCAGTACCTC. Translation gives CASSYSDRSTYEQYL.

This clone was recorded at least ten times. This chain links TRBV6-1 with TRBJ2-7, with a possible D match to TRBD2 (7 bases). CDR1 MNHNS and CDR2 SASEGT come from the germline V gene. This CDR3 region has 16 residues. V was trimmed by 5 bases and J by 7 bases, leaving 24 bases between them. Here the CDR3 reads CASSYSRGAGVREQYF. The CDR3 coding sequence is TGTGCCAGCAGTTATTCTCGGGGGGCAGGGGTTAGGGAGCAGTACTTC.

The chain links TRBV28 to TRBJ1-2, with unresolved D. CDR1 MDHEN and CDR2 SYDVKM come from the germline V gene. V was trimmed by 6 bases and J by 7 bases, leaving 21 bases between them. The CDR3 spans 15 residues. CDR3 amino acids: CASSQRGSEDGGYTF. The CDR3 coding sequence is TGTGCCAGCAGCCAACGTGGAAGCGAAGACGGTGGCTACACCTTC.